This T cell receptor (beta chain) was captured in a study of response to subunit inactivated influenza vaccine. TCRdb passed the RT-PCR reads through MiXCR, listing each CDR3 protein once. The sample shows around 570,000 distinct CDR3 sequences, about 10% of them seen only once. The CDR3 length is 15 residues. The germline CDR1 and CDR2 sequences are SGDLS and YYNGEE. The trim removed 5 bases at V and 7 bases at J, leaving 6 bases unmatched. In addition, the sample was reused for a study of T cells expressing NK-cell markers. That report notes: It was by 5'RACE template switching with UMIs that TCR beta cDNA was made. Seven donors tested HCMV-seropositive and one tested seronegative among the eight sequenced. The leading position in the CD3+CD56-NKG2C+ fraction of a few donors also went to these clonotypes.

The sequence was collected from a man aged 50 or older who received an inactivated influenza vaccine. This sequence joins TRBV9 and TRBJ2-5; 15 nucleotides match TRBD2. Sample: PBMCs from blood, taken on the day of vaccination. The CDR3 DNA reads as TGTGCCAGCAGTCCCGGACTAGCGGGAGGGGGGACCCAGTACTTC. Translated, it gives CASSPGLAGGGTQYF. Looking up the rest from reference TRBV9 and TRBJ2-5 gives the full variable domain: DSGVTQTPKHLITATGQRVTLRCSPRSGDLSVYWYQQSLDQGLQFLIQYYNGEERAKGNILERFSAQQFPDLHSELNLSSLELGDSALYFCASSPGLAGGGTQYFGPGTRLLVL.